The 19 T cell receptor beta chains given below trace back to one sample, sequenced in a study of a mutant IDH1 vaccine in newly diagnosed glioma. Noted time point: week 11, during vaccination. It was 300 ug of mutant IDH1 20-mer peptide that made up each vaccine dose, given with topical imiquimod. Their antigen targets remain unknown. Assay used: immunoSEQ multiplex PCR; TCRdb lists only in-frame clones, some missing. The data contain roughly 60,000 clones, 84% of them seen just once; the ten biggest clones take up 3.6%. The material was PBMCs, obtained from a glioma patient whose treatment included an IDH1 peptide vaccine. These receptors all stem from a man aged 25 to 40 with glioma.

This chain joins TRBV7-2 and TRBJ1-5, with a tentative D call TRBD1 (6 bases). The germline V gene encodes CDR1 SGHTA and CDR2 FQGNSA. Trimming removed 3 bases at V and 5 bases at J, with 11 bases between. The CDR3 contains 14 residues. DNA of the CDR3: TGTGCCAGCAGCTTCGGGACAATAGATCAGCCCCAGCATTTT. It is translated as CASSFGTIDQPQHF.

This clone has only one observation. V is TRBV7-2 and J is TRBJ2-2; weak D call: TRBD2 (5 bases). This CDR3 contains 15 residues. V was cut by 5 bases and J by 1 base, with 11 bases left in between. Germline loops: CDR1 SGHTA, CDR2 FQGNSA. Written as DNA, the CDR3 is TGTGCCAGCAGCCGGAGCGGATTGAACACCGGGGAGCTGTTTTTT. It is translated as CASSRSGLNTGELFF.

The V gene is TRBV7-8, the J gene TRBJ1-6, with D unresolved. The CDR3 is made up of 15 amino acids. Per germline, CDR1 SGHVS and CDR2 FQNEAQ. The germline V and J ends were trimmed by 0 bases and 10 bases, with 13 bases remaining between them. Here the CDR3 reads CASSLARQRWSPLHF. The CDR3 region has the DNA TGTGCCAGCAGCTTAGCGCGTCAGCGCTGGTCACCCCTCCACTTT.

This clone was seen only a few times. The rearrangement joins TRBV28 to TRBJ2-7, with D possibly matching TRBD1 (6 bases). CDR3 length: 12 amino acids. Germline assignment: CDR1 MDHEN and CDR2 SYDVKM. V lost 6 bases to trimming and J lost 4 bases, with 10 bases between them. The CDR3 here is CASSPRGYEQYF. The DNA for the CDR3 is TGTGCCAGCAGCCCCAGGGGTTACGAGCAGTACTTC.

V usage is TRBV7-9 and J usage is TRBJ2-1, with D possibly matching TRBD2 (5 bases). Between the trimmed V and J ends, which lost 5 bases and 9 bases, there was a span of 17 bases. CDR3 length: 14 residues. Germline values: CDR1 SEHNR, CDR2 FQNEAQ (reference sequence). The CDR3, as DNA: TGTGCCAGCAGCCCTCTCTTTGCGGAGGCTGAGCAGTTCTTC. It codes for CASSPLFAEAEQFF.

This clone was detected only once. The conserved phenylalanine or tryptophan normally closing the CDR3 is absent here, so this likely arose from a read error. V is TRBV7-2 and J is TRBJ1-6; D call uncertain. The V end was cut by 6 bases, the J end by 7 bases, with 10 bases between. Germline V gene lookup returns CDR1 SGHTA and CDR2 FQGNSA. CDR3 length: 13 residues. The CDR3 region has the DNA TGTGCCAGCAGGGGAGTGATCAATTCACCCCTCCACTCT. It is translated as CASRGVINSPLHS.

The V call is TRBV7-2, the J call TRBJ1-1, with unresolved D. CDR1 is SGHTA and CDR2 is FQGNSA in the germline V gene. The CDR3 spans 14 residues. Trimming took off 1 base at V and 1 base at J, with 7 bases between the two ends. The CDR3 region is CASSLGVGNTEAFF. In nucleotides, the CDR3 is TGTGCCAGCAGCTTAGGGGTAGGGAACACTGAAGCTTTCTTT.

A single count supports this clone. The chain joins TRBV7-9 to TRBJ1-3; D possibly corresponds to TRBD1 (6 bases). The CDR3 sequence is 16 residues long. CDR1 SEHNR and CDR2 FQNEAQ come from the germline V gene (reference sequence). V gave up 3 bases and J gave up 0 bases, with 12 bases separating them. CDR3 nucleotides: TGTGCCAGCAGCTTCGGACAGTTCGTCTCTGGAAACACCATATATTTT. Amino acid sequence: CASSFGQFVSGNTIYF.

This clone was seen just once. This specimen includes other DNA sequences encoding the same CDR3. The V and J genes are TRBV4-3 and TRBJ1-1, with D tentatively TRBD1 (5 bases). Trimming pared 0 bases from V and 3 bases from J, leaving 11 bases between. Germline CDR1 and CDR2: LGHNA and YSLEER. The CDR3 runs to 15 residues. Here the CDR3 DNA reads TGCGCCAGCAGCCAAGATTCCCGGGGGGACACTGAAGCTTTCTTT. It specifies CASSQDSRGDTEAFF.

This clone was counted only a few times. The V gene is TRBV30, the J gene TRBJ1-2; TRBD1 matches at 7 bases. This CDR3 has 14 amino acids. The V gene's germline CDR1 is GTSNPN and CDR2 SVGIG (reference sequence). With V trimmed by 2 bases and J by 8 bases, 11 bases remained unmatched. CDR3 in amino acids: CAWSHRSGQVGYTF. The CDR3 bases are TGTGCCTGGAGTCACCGATCAGGACAGGTGGGCTACACCTTC.

The J gene is TRBJ2-3, the V gene TRBV30, with TRBD2 matching over 9 bases. Germline V gives CDR1 GTSNPN, CDR2 SVGIG (reference sequence). V gave up 5 bases and J gave up 5 bases; unmatched junction bases: 11. The CDR3 has 15 amino acids. CDR3 in amino acids: CAWSPSGVRGDTQYF. CDR3 DNA: TGTGCCTGGTCCCCTAGCGGGGTACGGGGAGATACGCAGTATTTT.

This clone appeared once. V and J are TRBV25-1 and TRBJ2-2; D gene ambiguous. Trimming cost V 4 bases and J 4 bases, with 4 bases left between them. The CDR3 runs 12 residues. Germline V gives CDR1 MGHDK, CDR2 SYGVNS. The CDR3 loop is CASSGFTGELFF. In DNA, the CDR3 is TGTGCCAGCAGTGGATTCACCGGGGAGCTGTTTTTT. The full variable domain, rest sourced from reference TRBV25-1 and TRBJ2-2, is EADIYQTPRYLVIGTGKKITLECSQTMGHDKMYWYQQDPGMELHLIHYSYGVNSTEKGDLSSESTVSRIRTEHFPLTLESARPSHTSQYLCASSGFTGELFFGEGSRLTVL.

This chain uses TRBV28 with TRBJ1-1; no clear D. The germline V gene has CDR1 MDHEN and CDR2 SYDVKM. The V and J ends lost 6 bases and 3 bases respectively, with 17 bases between them. The CDR3 covers 15 residues. CDR3 loop: CASSRSGEHYTEAFF. CDR3 bases: TGTGCCAGCAGCCGATCCGGTGAACACTACACTGAAGCTTTCTTT.

The chain couples TRBV6-1 to TRBJ1-5; D call uncertain. Germline CDR1 MNHNS, CDR2 SASEGT. Trimming removed 5 bases at V and 1 base at J, with 0 bases between. The CDR3 is 11 residues long. The DNA of the CDR3 is TGTGCCAGCAGTAGCAATCAGCCCCAGCATTTT. This codes for CASSSNQPQHF.

This chain links TRBV14 with TRBJ2-7; TRBD2 aligns across 7 bases. This CDR3 is built from 13 residues. Trimming cost V 2 bases and J 6 bases; bases outside gene matches: 4. Germline loops: CDR1 SGHDN, CDR2 FVKESK. CDR3 residues: CASSQLTGGEQYF. In DNA form, the CDR3 reads TGTGCCAGCAGCCAACTTACGGGGGGCGAGCAGTACTTC. The full variable domain, its missing parts supplied by reference TRBV14 and TRBJ2-7, is EAGVTQFPSHSVIEKGQTVTLRCDPISGHDNLYWYRRVMGKEIKFLLHFVKESKQDESGMPNNRFLAERTGGTYSTLKVQPAELEDSGVYFCASSQLTGGEQYFGPGTRLTVT.

This clone came up once. V is TRBV5-1 and J is TRBJ1-3; 9 nucleotides align to TRBD1. CDR1 and CDR2 (germline): SGHRS, YFSETQ. This CDR3 has 18 residues. The ends lost 0 bases at V and 0 bases at J; junction bases unmatched: 7. The CDR3 DNA follows: TGCGCCAGCAGCTTGGTCCCACCGGACAGGGGCTCTGGAAACACCATATATTTT. It is translated as CASSLVPPDRGSGNTIYF.

The CDR3 DNA reads as TGTGCCAGCAGTGAAGAAGGTGAGAATGAGCAGTTCTTC. Encoded protein: CASSEEGENEQFF. The chain uses TRBV25-1 and TRBJ2-1; D is unresolved. The CDR3 has 13 residues. V was trimmed by 2 bases and J by 7 bases, leaving 9 bases between them. Germline V gives CDR1 MGHDK, CDR2 SYGVNS.

CDR3 residues: CASSLVSQGGTDTQYF. The DNA of the CDR3 is TGCGCCAGCAGCTTGGTATCGCAGGGAGGTACAGATACGCAGTATTTT. V usage is TRBV5-1 and J usage is TRBJ2-3; D is perhaps TRBD2 (6 bases). V lost 0 bases to trimming and J lost 3 bases, with 14 bases between them. Germline values: CDR1 SGHRS, CDR2 YFSETQ. The CDR3 extends over 16 amino acids.

This chain uses TRBV4-3 with TRBJ1-2, with 9 bases lining up with TRBD1. The trim removed 0 bases at V and 5 bases at J, leaving 4 bases unmatched. The germline gives CDR1 LGHNA, CDR2 YSLEER. This CDR3 has 15 amino acids. The CDR3 nucleotides read TGCGCCAGCAGCCAAGACCCCGGGACAGGGTATGGCTACACCTTC. It codes for CASSQDPGTGYGYTF.